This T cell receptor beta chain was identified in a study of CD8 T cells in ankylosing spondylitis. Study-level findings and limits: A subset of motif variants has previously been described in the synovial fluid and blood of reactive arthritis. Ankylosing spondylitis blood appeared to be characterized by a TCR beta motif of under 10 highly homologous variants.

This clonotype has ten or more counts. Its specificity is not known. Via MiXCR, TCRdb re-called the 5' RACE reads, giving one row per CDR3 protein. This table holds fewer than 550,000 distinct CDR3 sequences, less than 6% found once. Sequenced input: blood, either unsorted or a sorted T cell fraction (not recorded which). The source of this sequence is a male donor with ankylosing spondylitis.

The CDR3 sequence is CASSLGFSGNTIYF. CDR3 sequence (DNA): TGCGCCAGCAGCTTAGGGTTCTCTGGAAACACCATATATTTT. The rearrangement uses TRBV5-1 and TRBJ1-3; D remains ambiguous. CDR3 length: 14 residues. The V gene lost 2 bases and the J gene lost 0 bases, with 6 bases spanning the gap. The germline CDR1 and CDR2 sequences are SGHRS and YFSETQ.